Sequencing of this T cell receptor beta chain was carried out in a study of blood T cell repertoires in COVID-19. Study as a whole: The origin of the acute and convalescent COVID-19 samples was the United States, Italy and Spain. PBMCs, B-cell-depleted T cells, or T cells provided the cDNA or gDNA that made up the material.

Under the authors' procedure: Reference gene primer amplification in the assay estimated nucleated cell counts. Data came from immunoSEQ multiplex PCR; TCRdb stores just in-frame clones and leaves some out. Clonal size and the V and J genes are those of that table, whereas D and trimming came from the DNA. The sample holds fewer than 200,000 clones, roughly nine tenths seen once. Germline lookup yields CDR1 MNHEY and CDR2 SMNVEV (reference sequence). V dropped 7 bases and J dropped 6 bases, with 19 bases sitting between them. The CDR3 covers 14 residues. The sequence was obtained from a man younger than 35 who had recovered from COVID-19. The V call is TRBV27, the J call TRBJ2-7, with D possibly TRBD1 on 6 matching bases. Sequences were obtained from peripheral blood. DNA of the CDR3: TGTGCCAGCACCTTAGCACCAGGGGTCGGCGAGCAGTACTTC. This translates into CASTLAPGVGEQYF.